These 26 T cell receptor beta chains came from one sample sequenced in a study of radiation and T cells in renal cell carcinoma. Some clones are missing from TCRdb's copy, which holds only in-frame ones; the method was immunoSEQ multiplex PCR. In the table there are some 120,000 clones, approximately 90% of which are singletons. Time point given: blood 2 weeks post-SBRT. Treatment described: 15 Gy SBRT to primary tumor, nephrectomy 4 weeks later. This specimen consisted of blood, obtained from a patient whose treatment included radiotherapy and nephrectomy. These receptor sequences come from a woman aged 65 to 85 with renal cell carcinoma.

The chain has TRBV21-1 and TRBJ1-1. TRBV21-1 counts as a pseudogene. This CDR3 spans 13 amino acids. The CDR3 reads CASSPEGGTEAFF. CDR3 sequence (DNA): TGTGCCAGCAGCCCCGAGGGGGGAACTGAAGCTTTCTTT.

The V call is TRBV14, the J call TRBJ2-7; D remains unclear. The V gene lost 2 bases and the J gene lost 6 bases, with 14 bases spanning the gap. This CDR3 spans 14 amino acids. Looked up from germline, CDR1 is SGHDN and CDR2 is FVKESK. The CDR3: CASSQFEVGGEQYF. In DNA, the CDR3 is TGTGCCAGCAGCCAATTTGAGGTGGGCGGCGAGCAGTACTTC. Drawing the rest from reference TRBV14 and TRBJ2-7, the complete variable domain is EAGVTQFPSHSVIEKGQTVTLRCDPISGHDNLYWYRRVMGKEIKFLLHFVKESKQDESGMPNNRFLAERTGGTYSTLKVQPAELEDSGVYFCASSQFEVGGEQYFGPGTRLTVT.

This clone has only one observation. The chain recombines TRBV5-1 with TRBJ1-1, with D hard to call. Trimming cost V 0 bases and J 5 bases, with 8 bases left between them. CDR3 size: 13 residues. CDR1 SGHRS and CDR2 YFSETQ come from the germline V gene. CDR3 in amino acids: CASSLGQKTEAFF. CDR3 in DNA: TGCGCCAGCAGCTTGGGCCAGAAAACTGAAGCTTTCTTT.

The chain couples TRBV30 to TRBJ2-1; weak D call: TRBD2 (5 bases). V was clipped by 3 bases and J by 5 bases, with 8 bases between them. CDR1 is GTSNPN and CDR2 is SVGIG in the germline V gene (reference sequence). The CDR3 is 12 residues long. The CDR3 DNA sequence: TGTGCCTGGAGCTCGGGAAACAATGAGCAGTTCTTC. It is translated as CAWSSGNNEQFF. Looking up the rest from reference TRBV30 and TRBJ2-1 gives the full variable domain: SQTIHQWPATLVQPVGSPLSLECTVEGTSNPNLYWYRQAAGRGLQLLFYSVGIGQISSEVPQNLSASRPQDRQFILSSKKLLLSDSGFYLCAWSSGNNEQFFGPGTRLTVL.

The V call is TRBV19, the J call TRBJ1-5; possibly TRBD1 for D (6 bases). The CDR3 covers 16 residues. Trimming pared 5 bases from V and 1 base from J, leaving 15 bases between. Germline V gene sequence: CDR1 LNHDA, CDR2 SQIVND (reference sequence). For the CDR3, the DNA is TGTGCCAGTAGTCCCCGAGGAAGGGGGAGCAATCAGCCCCAGCATTTT. Amino acids: CASSPRGRGSNQPQHF.

The rearrangement links TRBV9 to TRBJ2-1; TRBD2 aligns across 10 bases. V gave up 0 bases and J gave up 3 bases; unmatched junction bases: 9. The germline gives CDR1 SGDLS, CDR2 YYNGEE. The CDR3 covers 18 residues. The CDR3 sequence: CASSVGLAGALLYNEQFF. CDR3 nucleotides: TGTGCCAGCAGCGTAGGTCTAGCGGGGGCCCTACTCTACAATGAGCAGTTCTTC.

The rearrangement links TRBV6-1 to TRBJ1-2, with D tentatively TRBD1 (5 bases). The CDR3 loop spans 13 amino acids. Germline V CDR1 and CDR2: MNHNS, SASEGT. V dropped 3 bases and J dropped 3 bases, with 8 bases sitting between them. This CDR3 reads CASSEGGYYGYTF. In DNA, the CDR3 is TGTGCCAGCAGTGAGGGGGGATACTATGGCTACACCTTC.

The chain joins TRBV7-2 to TRBJ2-7; D is uncertain. Germline assignment: CDR1 SGHTA and CDR2 FQGNSA. There are 13 residues in the CDR3. V dropped 5 bases and J dropped 0 bases, with 8 bases sitting between them. CDR3 amino acids: CASSLHASYEQYF. As DNA, the CDR3 is TGTGCCAGCAGCCTACACGCCTCCTACGAGCAGTACTTC.

V usage is TRBV19 and J usage is TRBJ2-7; weak D call: TRBD1 (5 bases). The germline gives CDR1 LNHDA, CDR2 SQIVND (reference sequence). V was cut by 3 bases and J by 2 bases, with 14 bases left in between. The CDR3 spans 15 residues. CDR3 coding DNA: TGTGCCAGTAGTATTGGGGCCAACGAGGCCTACGAGCAGTACTTC. Translated, it gives CASSIGANEAYEQYF.

The rearrangement links TRBV6-6 to TRBJ2-7; D gene uncertain. Looked up from germline, CDR1 is MNHNY and CDR2 is SVGAGI (reference sequence). V gave up 1 base and J gave up 2 bases, with 12 bases separating them. The CDR3 is made up of 15 amino acids. CDR3 DNA sequence: TGTGCCAGCAGTTACTTTGTGCCTGGAGCCTACGAGCAGTACTTC. This gives the protein CASSYFVPGAYEQYF.

The V call is TRBV6-6, the J call TRBJ1-4; D call uncertain. This CDR3 is built from 14 residues. Per the germline V gene, CDR1 is MNHNY and CDR2 is SVGAGI (reference sequence). Trimming took off 0 bases at V and 6 bases at J, with 8 bases between the two ends. CDR3 protein: CASSYSDWDEKLFF. CDR3 in DNA: TGTGCCAGCAGTTACTCGGACTGGGATGAAAAACTGTTTTTT.

V and J are TRBV19 and TRBJ1-1; 7 nucleotides align to TRBD1. The trim removed 5 bases at V and 5 bases at J, leaving 8 bases unmatched. The CDR3 runs 14 residues. Per the germline V gene, CDR1 is LNHDA and CDR2 is SQIVND (reference sequence). The CDR3 is CASSRDRVETEAFF. CDR3 sequence (DNA): TGTGCCAGTAGTCGAGACAGGGTGGAGACTGAAGCTTTCTTT.

In DNA form, the CDR3 reads TGTGCCAGCAGCTTAGGGGGGACAGGGAGATCCTACGAGCAGTACTTC. This encodes CASSLGGTGRSYEQYF. The rearrangement uses TRBV7-2 and TRBJ2-7, with TRBD1 matching 9 bases. Trimming removed 1 base from V and 1 base from J; junction bases left unmatched: 5. Germline CDR1 reads SGHTA; CDR2 reads FQGNSA. There are 16 residues in the CDR3.

V is TRBV6-5 and J is TRBJ1-1, with D tentatively TRBD1 (6 bases). This CDR3 comprises 15 residues. The germline V gene encodes CDR1 MNHEY and CDR2 SVGAGI. Trimming stripped 3 bases from V and 5 bases from J, with 16 bases between. CDR3 region: CASSYVRGVRTEAFF. In DNA form, the CDR3 reads TGTGCCAGCAGTTATGTGAGGGGGGTCAGGACTGAAGCTTTCTTT.

This chain joins TRBV9 and TRBJ1-2; 11 bases line up with TRBD1. This CDR3 has 15 amino acids. Looked up from germline, CDR1 is SGDLS and CDR2 is YYNGEE. V lost 4 bases to trimming and J lost 8 bases; unmatched junction nucleotides: 10. CDR3 amino acids: CASSSDGQGAGGYTF. CDR3 coding DNA: TGTGCCAGCAGCTCCGACGGACAGGGGGCTGGGGGCTACACCTTC.

The chain couples TRBV9 to TRBJ1-2, with D possibly matching TRBD1 (6 bases). Germline CDR1 and CDR2: SGDLS and YYNGEE. Trimming shortened V by 3 bases and J by 4 bases, and 19 bases separated the two germline ends. This CDR3 is built from 16 residues. CDR3: CASSARPGQKVYGYTF. As DNA, the CDR3 is TGTGCCAGCAGCGCGAGGCCCGGACAGAAGGTCTATGGCTACACCTTC.

This clone was seen a single time. V is TRBV30 and J is TRBJ2-1; D is perhaps TRBD1 (5 bases). Germline assignment: CDR1 GTSNPN and CDR2 SVGIG (reference sequence). The V and J ends lost 7 bases and 2 bases respectively, with 18 bases between them. This CDR3 region has 15 residues. In nucleotides, the CDR3 is TGTGCCTCATCAATGGCAGGGCGGACCTACAATGAGCAGTTCTTC. It codes for CASSMAGRTYNEQFF. The full variable domain, rest sourced from reference TRBV30 and TRBJ2-1, is SQTIHQWPATLVQPVGSPLSLECTVEGTSNPNLYWYRQAAGRGLQLLFYSVGIGQISSEVPQNLSASRPQDRQFILSSKKLLLSDSGFYLCASSMAGRTYNEQFFGPGTRLTVL.

The rearrangement uses TRBV7-6 and TRBJ2-3, with no clear D. The ends were cut back, 1 base at V and 2 bases at J, with 10 bases in the middle. This CDR3 contains 15 residues. The germline CDR1 and CDR2 sequences are SGHVS and FNYEAQ. CDR3 in amino acids: CASSLGGPITDTQYF. Written as DNA, the CDR3 is TGTGCCAGCAGCTTAGGAGGACCGATCACAGATACGCAGTATTTT.

This chain uses TRBV2 with TRBJ1-1; no clear D gene. The V gene's germline CDR1 is SNHLY and CDR2 FYNNEI. The CDR3 is 14 residues long. With 2 bases removed from V and 1 base from J, the gap between germline ends came to 8 bases. The DNA for the CDR3 is TGTGCCAGCAGTGAACACACCAAGAACACTGAAGCTTTCTTT. Its protein is CASSEHTKNTEAFF.

This clone has only a few counts. V usage is TRBV12-5 and J usage is TRBJ1-1; D might be TRBD1 (6 bases). The ends were cut back, 0 bases at V and 0 bases at J, with 14 bases in the middle. Germline V lookup: CDR1 LGHNT, CDR2 FRNRAP. The length of the CDR3 is 17 residues. This CDR3 is CASGLVITGQMNTEAFF. CDR3 bases: TGTGCTAGTGGTTTGGTAATAACAGGGCAGATGAACACTGAAGCTTTCTTT.

The chain carries TRBV6-5 and TRBJ2-5, with 7 bases matching TRBD1. Germline-derived CDR1 and CDR2 are MNHEY and SVGAGI. V trimming: 2 bases; J trimming: 4 bases; junction bases outside the gene matches: 7. The CDR3 consists of 15 residues. The CDR3 reads CASSYPLQGRETQYF. CDR3 nucleotides: TGTGCCAGCAGTTACCCTTTACAGGGGAGAGAGACCCAGTACTTC.

The rearrangement joins TRBV9 to TRBJ2-7; tentative D call: TRBD2 (7 bases). This CDR3 region has 15 residues. Germline assignment: CDR1 SGDLS and CDR2 YYNGEE. V lost 4 bases and J 0 bases, leaving 14 bases between the germline ends. The CDR3 spells CASSPSRGLSYEQYF. CDR3 coding DNA: TGTGCCAGCAGCCCCTCGCGGGGGCTCTCCTACGAGCAGTACTTC.

This chain uses TRBV7-2 with TRBJ2-1; possible D gene TRBD1, 6 bases. V lost 1 base and J 5 bases, leaving 9 bases between the germline ends. The CDR3 consists of 14 residues. The V gene's germline CDR1 is SGHTA and CDR2 FQGNSA. CDR3 coding DNA: TGTGCCAGCAGCTTAGGCAGGGGAAACAATGAGCAGTTCTTC. The encoded protein is CASSLGRGNNEQFF.

The V call is TRBV6-1, the J call TRBJ1-5; no firm D call. Germline-derived CDR1 and CDR2 are MNHNS and SASEGT. Trimming removed 3 bases at V and 9 bases at J, with 6 bases between. The length of the CDR3 is 11 residues. CDR3 in DNA: TGTGCCAGCAGTGATCCTCGGCCCCAGCATTTT. Amino acid sequence: CASSDPRPQHF.

In its sample, this clone was seen a few times. The chain joins TRBV19 to TRBJ1-1; D is undetermined. Trimming shortened V by 2 bases and J by 6 bases, and 4 bases separated the two germline ends. The CDR3 length is 11 residues. Per the germline V gene, CDR1 is LNHDA and CDR2 is SQIVND (reference sequence). CDR3 nucleotide sequence: TGTGCCAGTAGTATATTCGCTGAAGCTTTCTTT. This translates into CASSIFAEAFF.

V and J are TRBV2 and TRBJ1-1; no clear D gene. Germline V gene sequence: CDR1 SNHLY, CDR2 FYNNEI. CDR3 length equals 13 residues. The ends were cut back, 7 bases at V and 4 bases at J, with 13 bases in the middle. The CDR3 DNA sequence: TGTGCCAGCACGGGTATAGGGCCCACTGAAGCTTTCTTT. Residues: CASTGIGPTEAFF. Drawing the rest from reference TRBV2 and TRBJ1-1, the complete variable domain is EPEVTQTPSHQVTQMGQEVILRCVPISNHLYFYWYRQILGQKVEFLVSFYNNEISEKSEIFDDQFSVERPDGSNFTLKIRSTKLEDSAMYFCASTGIGPTEAFFGQGTRLTVV.